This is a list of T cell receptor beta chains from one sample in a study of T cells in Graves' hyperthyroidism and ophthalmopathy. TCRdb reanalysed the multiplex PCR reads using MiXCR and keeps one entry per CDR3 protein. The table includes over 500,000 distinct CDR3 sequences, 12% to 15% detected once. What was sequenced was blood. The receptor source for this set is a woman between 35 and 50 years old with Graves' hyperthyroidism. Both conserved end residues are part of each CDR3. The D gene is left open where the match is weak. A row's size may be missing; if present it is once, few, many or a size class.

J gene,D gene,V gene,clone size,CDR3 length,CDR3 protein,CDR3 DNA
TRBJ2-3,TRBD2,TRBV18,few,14,CASSPSLAEDTQYF,TGTGCCAGCTCACCAAGCCTAGCGGAAGATACGCAGTATTTT
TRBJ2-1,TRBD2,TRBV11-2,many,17,CASSLDQLAGIFREQFF,TGTGCCAGCAGCTTAGATCAACTAGCGGGAATTTTTCGTGAGCAGTTCTTC
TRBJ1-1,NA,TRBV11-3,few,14,CASSDRISNTEAFF,TGTGCCAGCAGCGACAGGATCTCGAACACTGAAGCTTTCTTT
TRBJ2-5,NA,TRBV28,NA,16,CASGSARAEKQETQYF,TGTGCCAGTGGAAGTGCAAGGGCGGAGAAACAAGAGACCCAGTACTTC
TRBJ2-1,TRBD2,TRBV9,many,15,CASSYQGLAGNEQFF,TGTGCCAGCAGCTATCAGGGACTAGCGGGAAATGAGCAGTTCTTC
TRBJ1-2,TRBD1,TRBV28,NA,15,CASTLSGGDGQGYTF,TGTGCCAGCACCCTATCAGGGGGCGACGGTCAGGGCTACACCTTC
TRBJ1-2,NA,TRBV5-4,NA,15,CASSLPETANYGYTF,TGTGCCAGCAGCTTGCCAGAGACCGCGAACTATGGCTACACCTTC
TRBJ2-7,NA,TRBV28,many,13,CASSLIITYEQYF,TGTGCCAGCAGTTTAATCATCACCTACGAGCAGTACTTC
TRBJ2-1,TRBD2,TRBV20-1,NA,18,CSARVANLAGTTYNEQFF,TGCAGTGCTAGAGTCGCAAATTTAGCGGGAACCACCTACAATGAGCAGTTCTTC
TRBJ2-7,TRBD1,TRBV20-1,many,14,CSAHDRALTYEQYF,TGCAGTGCTCACGACAGGGCCCTAACCTACGAGCAGTACTTC
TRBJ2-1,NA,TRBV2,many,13,CASWGTLGHEQFF,TGTGCCAGCTGGGGGACCCTTGGCCATGAGCAGTTCTTC
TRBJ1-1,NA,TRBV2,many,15,CASSEALDRNTEAFF,TGTGCCAGCAGTGAAGCGCTGGACAGAAACACTGAAGCTTTCTTT
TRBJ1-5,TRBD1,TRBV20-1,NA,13,CSAIQQGGLTQHF,TGCAGTGCTATTCAACAGGGGGGTCTAACCCAGCATTTT
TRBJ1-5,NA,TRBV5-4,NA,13,CASSLDSDQPQHF,TGTGCCAGCAGCTTGGATTCAGATCAGCCCCAGCATTTT
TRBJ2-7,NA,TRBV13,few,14,CASSIRQYQYEQYF,TGTGCCAGCAGCATTCGACAGTATCAGTACGAGCAGTACTTC
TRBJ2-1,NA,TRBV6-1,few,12,CASSLKGLEQFF,TGTGCCAGCAGTTTAAAGGGGCTAGAGCAGTTCTTC
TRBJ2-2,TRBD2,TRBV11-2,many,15,CASSLGGMGTGELFF,TGTGCCAGCAGCCTGGGGGGGATGGGCACCGGGGAGCTGTTTTTT
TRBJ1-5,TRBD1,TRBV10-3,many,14,CAISAGQGNQPQHF,TGTGCCATCAGCGCGGGACAGGGCAATCAGCCCCAGCATTTT
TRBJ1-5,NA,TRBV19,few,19,CASSIAKDSYSNSNQPQHF,TGTGCCAGTAGTATAGCTAAGGACAGTTACTCAAATAGCAATCAGCCCCAGCATTTT
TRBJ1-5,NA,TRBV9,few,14,CASSVADSNQPQHF,TGTGCCAGCAGCGTGGCAGATAGCAATCAGCCCCAGCATTTT
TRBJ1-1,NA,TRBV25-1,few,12,CASSDWGPEAFF,TGTGCCAGCAGTGACTGGGGGCCTGAAGCTTTCTTT
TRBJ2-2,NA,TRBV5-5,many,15,CASSPRGANTGELFF,TGTGCCAGCAGCCCACGTGGGGCGAACACCGGGGAGCTGTTTTTT
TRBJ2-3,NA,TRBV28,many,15,CASSSESVNTDTQYF,TGTGCCAGCAGTTCCGAGTCTGTTAACACAGATACGCAGTATTTT
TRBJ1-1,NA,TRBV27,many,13,CASRTGIFTEAFF,TGTGCCAGCAGAACAGGGATTTTCACTGAAGCTTTCTTT
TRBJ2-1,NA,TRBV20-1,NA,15,CSARSSDSSYNEQFF,TGCAGTGCTAGGTCTAGCGACAGCTCCTACAATGAGCAGTTCTTC
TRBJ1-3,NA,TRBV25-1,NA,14,CASSESGARNTIYF,TGTGCCAGCAGTGAATCAGGGGCCCGGAACACCATATATTTT
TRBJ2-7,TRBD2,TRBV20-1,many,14,CSATGTSKAYEQYF,TGCAGTGCCACCGGGACTAGCAAAGCCTACGAGCAGTACTTC
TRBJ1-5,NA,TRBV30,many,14,CAWSPKGGSQPQHF,TGTGCCTGGAGTCCCAAAGGGGGAAGCCAGCCCCAGCATTTT
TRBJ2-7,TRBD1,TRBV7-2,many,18,CASSEDRGFYINSYEQYF,TGTGCCAGCAGCGAAGACAGGGGGTTTTACATAAACTCCTACGAGCAGTACTTC
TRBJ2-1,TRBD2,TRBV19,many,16,CASSIRQLAGGVEQFF,TGTGCCAGTAGTATCCGTCAGCTAGCGGGAGGGGTTGAGCAGTTCTTC